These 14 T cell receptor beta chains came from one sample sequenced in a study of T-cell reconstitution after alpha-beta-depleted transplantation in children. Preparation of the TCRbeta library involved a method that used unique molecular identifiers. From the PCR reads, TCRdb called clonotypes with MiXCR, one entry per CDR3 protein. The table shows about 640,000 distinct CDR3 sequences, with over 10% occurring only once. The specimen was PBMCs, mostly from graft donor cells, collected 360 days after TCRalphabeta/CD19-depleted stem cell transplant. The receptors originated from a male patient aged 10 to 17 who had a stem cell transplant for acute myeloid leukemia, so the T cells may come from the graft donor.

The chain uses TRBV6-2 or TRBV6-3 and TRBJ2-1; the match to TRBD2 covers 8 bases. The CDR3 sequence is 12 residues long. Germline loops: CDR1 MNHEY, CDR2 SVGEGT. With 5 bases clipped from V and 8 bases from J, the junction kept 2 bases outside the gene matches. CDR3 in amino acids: CASSTLADEQFF. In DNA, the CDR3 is TGTGCCAGCAGTACACTAGCGGATGAGCAGTTCTTC.

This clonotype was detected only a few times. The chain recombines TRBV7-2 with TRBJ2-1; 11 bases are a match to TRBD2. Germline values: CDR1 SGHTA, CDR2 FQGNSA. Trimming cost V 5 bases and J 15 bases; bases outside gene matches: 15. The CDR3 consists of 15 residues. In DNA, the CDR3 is TGTGCCAGCAGCCACGGGACTAGCGGTGCCTCTAAGCCGTTCTTC. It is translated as CASSHGTSGASKPFF.

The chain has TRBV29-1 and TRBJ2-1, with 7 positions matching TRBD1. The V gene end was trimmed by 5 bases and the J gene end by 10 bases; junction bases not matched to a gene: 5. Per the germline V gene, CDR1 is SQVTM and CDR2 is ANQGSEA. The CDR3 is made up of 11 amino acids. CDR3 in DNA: TGCAGCGTTCAGGGGGACCGAGAGCAGTTCTTC. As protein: CSVQGDREQFF.

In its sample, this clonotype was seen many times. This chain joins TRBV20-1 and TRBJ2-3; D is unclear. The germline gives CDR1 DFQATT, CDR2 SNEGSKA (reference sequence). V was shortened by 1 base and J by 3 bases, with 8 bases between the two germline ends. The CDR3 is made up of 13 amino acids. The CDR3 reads CSARVIGTDTQYF. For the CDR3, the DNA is TGCAGTGCTAGAGTAATCGGGACAGATACGCAGTATTTT.

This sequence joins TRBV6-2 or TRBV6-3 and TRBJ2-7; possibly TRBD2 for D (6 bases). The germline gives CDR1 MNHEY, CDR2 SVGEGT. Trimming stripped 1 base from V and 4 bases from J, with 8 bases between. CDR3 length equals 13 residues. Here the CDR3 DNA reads TGTGCCAGCAGTTACTTAGGGAGGTACGAGCAGTACTTC. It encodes CASSYLGRYEQYF.

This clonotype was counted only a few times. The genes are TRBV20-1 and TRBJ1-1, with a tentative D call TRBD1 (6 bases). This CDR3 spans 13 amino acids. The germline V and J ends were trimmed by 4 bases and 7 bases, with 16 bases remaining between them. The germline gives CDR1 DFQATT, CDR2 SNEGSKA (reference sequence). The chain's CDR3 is CSANYRVPDEAFF. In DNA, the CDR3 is TGCAGTGCTAACTACAGGGTCCCCGATGAAGCTTTCTTT.

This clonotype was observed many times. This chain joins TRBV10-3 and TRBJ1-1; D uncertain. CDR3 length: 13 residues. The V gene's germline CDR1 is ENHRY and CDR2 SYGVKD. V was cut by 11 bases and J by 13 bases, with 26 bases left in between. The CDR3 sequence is CASQQPGTERVFF. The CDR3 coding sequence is TGTGCCTCACAACAGCCGGGCACGGAAAGGGTTTTCTTT.

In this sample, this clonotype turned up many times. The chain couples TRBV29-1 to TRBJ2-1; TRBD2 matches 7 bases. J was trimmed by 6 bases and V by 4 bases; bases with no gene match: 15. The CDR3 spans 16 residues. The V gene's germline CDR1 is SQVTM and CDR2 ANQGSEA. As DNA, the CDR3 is TGCAGCGTTGGGGTGCGGGAGAGACATGTCGGCAATGAGCAGTTCTTC. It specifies CSVGVRERHVGNEQFF.

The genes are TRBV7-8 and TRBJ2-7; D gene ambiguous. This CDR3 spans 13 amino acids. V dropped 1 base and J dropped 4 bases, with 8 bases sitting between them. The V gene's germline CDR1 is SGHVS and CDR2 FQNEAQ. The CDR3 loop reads CASSLVVDYEQYF. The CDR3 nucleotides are TGTGCCAGCAGCTTAGTTGTAGATTACGAGCAGTACTTC.

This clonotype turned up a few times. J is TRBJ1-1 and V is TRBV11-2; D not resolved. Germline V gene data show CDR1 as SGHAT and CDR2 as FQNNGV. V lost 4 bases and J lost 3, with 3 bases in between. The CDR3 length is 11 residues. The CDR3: CASSWYTEAFF. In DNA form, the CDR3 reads TGTGCCAGCAGCTGGTACACTGAAGCTTTCTTT.

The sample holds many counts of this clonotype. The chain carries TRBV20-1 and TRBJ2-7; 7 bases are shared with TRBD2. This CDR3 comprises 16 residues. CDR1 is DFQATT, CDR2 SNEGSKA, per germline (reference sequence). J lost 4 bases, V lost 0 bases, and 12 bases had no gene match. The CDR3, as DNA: TGCAGTGCTAGAGATGAATCTAGCGGAGTTTTGTACGAGCAGTACTTC. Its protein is CSARDESSGVLYEQYF.

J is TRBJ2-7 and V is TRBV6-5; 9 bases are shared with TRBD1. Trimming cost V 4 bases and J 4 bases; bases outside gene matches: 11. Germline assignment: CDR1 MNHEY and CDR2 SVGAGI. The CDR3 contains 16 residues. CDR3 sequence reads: CASSSPRDRVGYEQYF. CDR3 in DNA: TGTGCCAGCAGTTCCCCCCGGGACAGGGTCGGGTACGAGCAGTACTTC.

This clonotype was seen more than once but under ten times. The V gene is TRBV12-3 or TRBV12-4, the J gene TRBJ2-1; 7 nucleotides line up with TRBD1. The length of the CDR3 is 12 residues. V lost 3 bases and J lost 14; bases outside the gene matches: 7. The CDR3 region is CASSLAVQGEFF. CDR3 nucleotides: TGTGCCAGCAGTTTGGCTGTGCAGGGGGAGTTCTTC.

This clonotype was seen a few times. CDR3 sequence: CASSQEGTVAGTSPFF. The CDR3 DNA sequence: TGCGCCAGCAGCCAAGAAGGGACAGTAGCCGGGACTAGCCCGTTCTTC. The rearrangement links TRBV4-3 to TRBJ2-1; 9 bases fit TRBD2. V lost 0 bases, J lost 15 bases, and 15 bases stayed unmatched. Germline V CDR1 and CDR2: LGHNA, YSLEER. The CDR3 has 16 amino acids.